Below, 5 T cell receptor beta chains from the same sample are listed, as sequenced in a study of blood T cell repertoires in COVID-19. Data came from immunoSEQ multiplex PCR; TCRdb stores just in-frame clones and leaves some out. The profile shows roughly 320,000 clones, approximately 91% of them singletons. The sequenced sample consisted of PBMCs or T cells enriched from blood (not recorded which). These receptors originate from a woman in her twenties or thirties who had been exposed to COVID-19.

The chain carries TRBV6-2 or TRBV6-3 and TRBJ2-1; 8 bases line up with TRBD2. V gave up 2 bases and J gave up 7 bases; unmatched junction bases: 10. The germline CDR1 and CDR2 sequences are MNHEY and SVGEGT. The CDR3 sequence is 16 residues long. In DNA, the CDR3 is TGTGCCAGCAGTTACCCGCTTGGACTAGCACGAAATGAGCAGTTCTTC. This gives the protein CASSYPLGLARNEQFF.

This chain connects TRBV10-3 to TRBJ2-3; 14 nucleotides align to TRBD2. Germline CDR1 is ENHRY and CDR2 is SYGVKD. V gave up 4 bases and J gave up 2 bases; unmatched junction bases: 2. The CDR3 is 16 residues long. CDR3 DNA sequence: TGTGCCATCAGTGGGACTAGCGGGGGGTCCACAGATACGCAGTATTTT. As protein: CAISGTSGGSTDTQYF.

This clone was found once. The CDR3: CAISERGADGELFF. CDR3 DNA sequence: TGTGCCATCAGTGAACGGGGGGCAGACGGGGAGCTGTTTTTT. This chain uses TRBV10-3 with TRBJ2-2; D is possibly TRBD2 (7 bases). This CDR3 is built from 14 residues. CDR1 is ENHRY and CDR2 is SYGVKD in the germline V gene. Trimming took off 3 bases at V and 7 bases at J, with 12 bases between the two ends.

This clone was detected once. V gene TRBV27 combines with J gene TRBJ2-7, with D maybe TRBD1 (6 bases). The V gene's germline CDR1 is MNHEY and CDR2 SMNVEV (reference sequence). CDR3 size: 13 residues. V was trimmed by 6 bases and J by 3 bases, leaving 12 bases between them. CDR3 nucleotides: TGTGCCAGCAGCGACAGGCTTGGCTACGAGCAGTACTTC. This encodes CASSDRLGYEQYF.

This clone was seen just once. The genes are TRBV7-7 and TRBJ2-7, with 8 bases lining up with TRBD1. CDR3 size: 13 residues. Unmatched junction bases numbered 4, after V lost 5 bases and J lost 4 bases. Looked up from germline, CDR1 is SSHAT and CDR2 is FNYEAQ (reference sequence). The CDR3 DNA sequence: TGTGCCAGCAGCCAGGACAGGGAGTACGAGCAGTACTTC. This translates into CASSQDREYEQYF.